This is a list of T cell receptor beta chains from one sample in a study of blood T cell repertoires in COVID-19. The method was immunoSEQ multiplex PCR; TCRdb's version includes in-frame clones alone and lacks a portion of them. The sample lists tens of thousands of clones, 81% occurring once. Specimen: peripheral blood. Receptors originate from a woman older than 75 with COVID-19, enrolled during active disease. CDR3s include the opening cysteine and the closing phenylalanine or tryptophan. D genes are given only for firm matches. Clone size is stated in some rows and not others, as once, few, many or a class when expanded.

abundance: -
v_gene: TRBV11-2
j_gene: TRBJ2-3
d_gene: -
len: 15
CDR3nt: TGTGCCAGCAGCTTAGATCCCCTCCCAGCAGGGACGCAGTATTTT
CDR3aa: CASSLDPLPAGTQYF

abundance: -
v_gene: TRBV15
j_gene: TRBJ1-2
d_gene: -
len: 17
CDR3nt: TGTGCCACCAGCAGTTCATTGCGGGCAGGCGAAATGAAGGGCTACACCTTC
CDR3aa: CATSSSLRAGEMKGYTF

abundance: medium-sized
v_gene: TRBV7-9
j_gene: TRBJ2-1
d_gene: TRBD2
len: 15
CDR3nt: TGTGCCAGCAGCGATTCCCTAGCGGACTACAATGAGCAGTTCTTC
CDR3aa: CASSDSLADYNEQFF

abundance: -
v_gene: TRBV15
j_gene: TRBJ2-7
d_gene: -
len: 17
CDR3nt: TGTGCCACCAGCAGAGATAAAGCCCTCTACCCCTCCTACGAGCAGTACTTC
CDR3aa: CATSRDKALYPSYEQYF

abundance: -
v_gene: TRBV4-2
j_gene: TRBJ2-1
d_gene: TRBD2
len: 16
CDR3nt: TGTGCCAGCAGCCCTACGGGACTAGCGGGGGCAAATGAGCAGTTCTTC
CDR3aa: CASSPTGLAGANEQFF

abundance: -
v_gene: TRBV5-1
j_gene: TRBJ2-3
d_gene: -
len: 12
CDR3nt: TGCGCCAGCGGCGCAGAGGGAGATACGCAGTATTTT
CDR3aa: CASGAEGDTQYF

abundance: -
v_gene: TRBV27
j_gene: TRBJ2-3
d_gene: TRBD2
len: 18
CDR3nt: TGTGCCAGCCTACCGGGACTAGCGGGAGGATACGGCACAGATACGCAGTATTTT
CDR3aa: CASLPGLAGGYGTDTQYF

abundance: -
v_gene: TRBV9
j_gene: TRBJ2-2
d_gene: -
len: 14
CDR3nt: TGTGCCAGCAGCTTCCAGATGAACACCGGGGAGCTGTTTTTT
CDR3aa: CASSFQMNTGELFF

abundance: -
v_gene: TRBV11-2
j_gene: TRBJ2-7
d_gene: TRBD2
len: 13
CDR3nt: TGTGCCAGCAACTCCGGGGGGGGGTACGAGCAGTACTTC
CDR3aa: CASNSGGGYEQYF

abundance: -
v_gene: TRBV24-1
j_gene: TRBJ2-3
d_gene: -
len: 13
CDR3nt: TGTGCCACCAGTGACGCGCTGGTAGATACGCAGTATTTT
CDR3aa: CATSDALVDTQYF

abundance: -
v_gene: TRBV29-1
j_gene: TRBJ2-1
d_gene: -
len: 13
CDR3nt: TGCAGCCTTGTAGGGGCTAACTACAATGAGCAGTTCTTC
CDR3aa: CSLVGANYNEQFF

abundance: -
v_gene: TRBV24-1
j_gene: TRBJ2-1
d_gene: -
len: 13
CDR3nt: TGTGCCACCAGTGTTTCCCTGTACAATGAGCAGTTCTTC
CDR3aa: CATSVSLYNEQFF

abundance: -
v_gene: TRBV5-1
j_gene: TRBJ2-7
d_gene: TRBD2
len: 14
CDR3nt: TGCGCCAGCCGAGTGAGACTAGCGGGAGACGAGCAGTACTTC
CDR3aa: CASRVRLAGDEQYF

abundance: once
v_gene: TRBV30
j_gene: TRBJ2-3
d_gene: -
len: 11
CDR3nt: TGTGCCTGGAGAGCCGGGGAAACGCAGTATTTT
CDR3aa: CAWRAGETQYF